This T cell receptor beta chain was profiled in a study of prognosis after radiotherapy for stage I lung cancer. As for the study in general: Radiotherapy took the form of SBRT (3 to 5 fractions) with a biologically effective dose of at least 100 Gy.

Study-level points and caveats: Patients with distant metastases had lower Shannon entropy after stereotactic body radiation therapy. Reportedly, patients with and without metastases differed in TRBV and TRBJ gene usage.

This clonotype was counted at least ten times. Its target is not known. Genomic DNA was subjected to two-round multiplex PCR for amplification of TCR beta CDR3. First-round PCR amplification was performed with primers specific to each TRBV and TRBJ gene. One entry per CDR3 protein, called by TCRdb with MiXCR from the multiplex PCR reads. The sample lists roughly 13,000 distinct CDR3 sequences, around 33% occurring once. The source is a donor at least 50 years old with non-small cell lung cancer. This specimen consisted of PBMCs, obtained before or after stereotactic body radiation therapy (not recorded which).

The CDR3 nucleotides are TGTGCCAGCAAGGCAGACCATAGCAATCAGCCCCAGCATTTT. Translation gives CASKADHSNQPQHF. The V gene is TRBV2, the J gene TRBJ1-5; D gene ambiguous. This CDR3 has 14 amino acids. Germline-derived CDR1 and CDR2 are SNHLY and FYNNEI. Trimming took 7 bases from V and 0 from J, leaving 10 bases between them.